The sequence of this T cell receptor beta chain was determined in a study of T cell responses to AZD1222 COVID-19 vaccine. Study information: Second-dose timings of about 4 or about 12 weeks were pooled.

Clones were sequenced by immunoSEQ multiplex PCR, and TCRdb holds only the in-frame ones, with some missing. The sample has about 170,000 clones; around 89% are singletons. V was clipped by 4 bases and J by 2 bases, with 16 bases between them. Germline V gives CDR1 SGHDT, CDR2 YYEEEE. There are 15 residues in the CDR3. The specimen comprised peripheral blood, sampled on day 0 of AZD1222 vaccination. The origin of this receptor is an adult in good health. The rearrangement uses TRBV5-6 and TRBJ2-7; D gene unclear. CDR3 bases: TGTGCCAGCAGCCTCTCTGTGGCAGGTGCCTACGAGCAGTACTTC. Translated, it gives CASSLSVAGAYEQYF.